This T cell receptor beta chain is drawn from a study of shared clonotypes between healthy human individuals. Study results and caveats: It was the few donors that limited the genetic and exposure-history diversity represented. Shared across a few donors were around 5% of the naive CD4 clonotypes.

Using immunoSEQ multiplex PCR, the repertoire was profiled, and TCRdb retains in-frame clones only, with some absent. The sample contains around 1.4 million clones, around 98.5% of which appear only once. CDR1 is SNHLY, CDR2 FYNNEI, per germline. Deletions cut 7 bases from V and 1 base from J, with 7 bases between. There are 12 residues in the CDR3. On this clone itself: No antigen is known for it.

Sequencing was carried out using naive CD4+ T cells sorted from blood. Subset given: CD45RA+ positively selected. This TCR came from a man aged 25-40 years in good health. The V call is TRBV2, the J call TRBJ1-1, with D hard to call. The CDR3 nucleotides read TGTGCCAGCATGTGGGGGAACACTGAAGCTTTCTTT. Its translation: CASMWGNTEAFF.